This T cell receptor (beta chain) stems from a study of PD-L1 blockade in urothelial cancer (dated by TCRdb to 2015 to 2018). For context, the study as a whole: About 85% of the 29 patients were identified as males with urothelial cancer of bladder origin, and a prior smoking history was reported by 18 of 29 patients. Patients had an ECOG performance status of 0 or 1 and had received between 0 and 3 prior chemotherapy regimens. Blood samples were analyzed 3 weeks after the start of treatment (second dose) and 6 weeks after the start of treatment. Blood samples gave a median of around 140,000 T cells and under 85,000 unique TCRs, with a median clonality of around 0.08. The study, an exploratory multi-omic analysis, examined somatic, immune and clinical correlates of response to PD-L1 blockade with atezolizumab in urothelial cancer. TCR sequencing covered pretreatment tumor samples and matched, serially collected peripheral blood taken before and after atezolizumab treatment. Durable clinical benefit meant progression-free survival longer than 6 months, and TCR features were also tested against progression-free and overall survival. In the same patients, pretreatment tumors underwent whole exome sequencing and RNA sequencing in addition to TCR sequencing. Durable clinical benefit was achieved by nine patients and was not achieved by 20 patients. Under 30 patients had pretreatment blood TCR-seq, roughly 24 had at least one posttreatment blood collection, and roughly 24 had tumor TCR-seq.

The meaning of the sample's time point label: pretreatment peripheral blood. The Qiagen DNeasy Blood extraction kit was used to purify genomic DNA from total PBMCs and tumor samples. Collected pretreatment and during treatment, PBMCs were isolated and stored as previously described. Of note for this clone: Which antigen it targets is not known. Nothing much larger sits one base from this clone, and base qualities are not available.

The research as a whole found: Small sample size (n ≈ 28) and many exploratory analyses mean the results are intended to be hypothesis-generating. Improved progression-free and overall survival was found to be associated with pretreatment peripheral blood TCR clonality below the median. Greater expansion of tumor-associated TCR clones in peripheral blood 3 weeks after the start of treatment was observed in patients with durable benefit (n of about 24, p = 0.022).

CDR1 and CDR2 (MDHEN, SYDVKM) derive from the germline V gene. The CDR3 starts with the cysteine, ends with the phenylalanine, and has 14 residues. Only the CDR3 DNA is retained, 42 bases long and in frame from the first base. The junction shows trimming of 2 bases on V and 4 bases on J, plus 12 bases between the germline ends. Each PCR received spiked-in synthetic TCR analog templates so that absolute template abundance could be estimated from read counts. Using the immunoSEQ assay, TCRbeta CDR3 regions were amplified from genomic DNA with bias-controlled V and J gene primers. Rearranged TCRbeta segments were sequenced at approximately 20X coverage. Processing in the source paper ran as follows. Sequencing errors were corrected by clustering, and CDR3s were annotated against IMGT so that V, D and J genes could be assigned. Downstream analyses used only productive TCRbeta rearrangements, leaving out any out-of-frame or stop-codon sequences. Clonality was calculated as one minus the Shannon entropy normalized by the log of the number of unique productive sequences. Fisher's exact test with Benjamini-Hochberg correction, at a threshold of adjusted p below 0.01, was used to find clones that differed between time points or between blood and tumor. The clones in this table, taken by TCRdb from immuneACCESS, are in-frame only. Not every clone is retained; where verified, under half of the shortfall comes from an unresolved V gene, and the cause of the rest is unknown. The DNA gave D and trimming, while V, J and clone size come from that table. In this sample the table shows some 40,000 clones, roughly 90% of which occur a single time. Of the sample, roughly 25% falls within the top ten clones.

The sequences come from PBMCs, collected around atezolizumab (anti-PD-L1) treatment. Recombination connected TRBV28 to TRBJ2-7; the best D guess is TRBD1, with 6 bases matching. The receptor comes from a donor over 35 with urothelial cancer. The DNA sequence is as follows: TGTGCCAGCAGTTTAGCCCCTACAGGGTACGAGCAGTACTTC. Its translation reads: CASSLAPTGYEQYF.